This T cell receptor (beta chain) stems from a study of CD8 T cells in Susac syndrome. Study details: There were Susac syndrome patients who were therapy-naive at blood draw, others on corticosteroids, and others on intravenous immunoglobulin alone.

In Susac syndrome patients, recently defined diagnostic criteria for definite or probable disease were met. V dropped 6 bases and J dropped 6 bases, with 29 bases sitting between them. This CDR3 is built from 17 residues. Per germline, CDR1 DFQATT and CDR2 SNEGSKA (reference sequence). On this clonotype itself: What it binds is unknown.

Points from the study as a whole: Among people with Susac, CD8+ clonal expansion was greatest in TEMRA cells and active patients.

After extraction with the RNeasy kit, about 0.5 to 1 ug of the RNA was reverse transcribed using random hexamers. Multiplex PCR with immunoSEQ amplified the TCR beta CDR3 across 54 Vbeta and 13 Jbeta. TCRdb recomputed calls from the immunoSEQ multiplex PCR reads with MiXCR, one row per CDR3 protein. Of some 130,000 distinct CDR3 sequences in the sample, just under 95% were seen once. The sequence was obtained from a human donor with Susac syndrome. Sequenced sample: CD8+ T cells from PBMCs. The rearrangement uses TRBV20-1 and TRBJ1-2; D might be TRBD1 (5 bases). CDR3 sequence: CSARGHLQLRQDHGYTF. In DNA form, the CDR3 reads TGCAGTGCCCGGGGCCATCTTCAGCTCCGGCAAGACCATGGCTACACCTTC.